This TCR beta chain stems from a study of Tregs in tolerant kidney transplant recipients. The study's findings and limits: Validation in larger populations is needed because few patients were studied.

CDR3 size: 14 residues. Germline lookup yields CDR1 SGHNT and CDR2 YYREEE (reference sequence). V trimming: 4 bases; J trimming: 4 bases; junction bases outside the gene matches: 5. On this clone: Its target is not known.

Thawed PBMCs were FACS-sorted into unstimulated CD4+CD25+CD127- regulatory T cells, CD4+CD25- non-regulatory cells, CD4 and CD8 cells. TCRdb's table, derived via immunoSEQ multiplex PCR, lists solely in-frame clones and lacks some. Of about 56,000 clones listed, around 83% are singletons. Sequenced: CD4+ T cells from blood. The rearrangement uses TRBV5-4 and TRBJ2-5; TRBD2 matches 9 bases. This sequence was found in a human donor in good health. CDR3 DNA sequence: TGTGCCAGCAGCCCAGGGACTAGCAGAGAGACCCAGTACTTC. Its protein product is CASSPGTSRETQYF. The whole variable domain, remainder taken from reference TRBV5-4 and TRBJ2-5, is ETGVTQSPTHLIKTRGQQVTLRCSSQSGHNTVSWYQQALGQGPQFIFQYYREEENGRGNFPPRFSGLQFPNYSSELNVNALELDDSALYLCASSPGTSRETQYFGPGTRLLVL.